This entry lists 16 T cell receptor beta chains sequenced from one sample in a study of post-analysis software for immune sequencing data. Broader study findings: Five TRBV segments, including TRBV5-6, TRBV5-1 and TRBV20-1, were more frequent in patients than controls.

Unique molecular identifiers were present in the TCR beta cDNA libraries. TCRdb ran MiXCR on the PCR reads and lists one entry per CDR3 protein. Seen here are hundreds of thousands of distinct CDR3 sequences, 44% observed once, and the top ten hold about 1.8%. No antigens are known for them. The sequencing input was blood. These TCRs come from a girl between 10 and 17 years old with multiple sclerosis.

This clonotype appeared a few times. The chain employs TRBV6-5 and TRBJ2-1, with TRBD1 matching over 8 bases. This CDR3 comprises 13 residues. V trimming: 6 bases; J trimming: 4 bases; junction bases outside the gene matches: 2. Germline V lookup: CDR1 MNHEY, CDR2 SVGAGI. CDR3 protein: CASSGTGYNEQFF. The CDR3 DNA reads TGTGCCAGCAGCGGGACAGGATACAATGAGCAGTTCTTC.

The rearrangement uses TRBV5-1 and TRBJ2-5, with TRBD2 identical over 9 bases. Trimming took 0 bases from V and 4 from J; bases not matched to a gene: 1. CDR3 length: 14 residues. Germline lookup yields CDR1 SGHRS and CDR2 YFSETQ. CDR3 sequence: CASSLELAGETQYF. Here the CDR3 DNA reads TGCGCCAGCAGCTTGGAACTAGCGGGAGAGACCCAGTACTTC.

The rearrangement links TRBV10-1 to TRBJ1-5, with D possibly being TRBD1 (5 bases). This CDR3 contains 15 residues. CDR1 is WNHNN, CDR2 SYGVQD, per germline (reference sequence). V was trimmed by 2 bases and J by 1 base, leaving 9 bases between them. CDR3 loop: CASSERGKSNQPQHF. The CDR3 DNA reads as TGCGCCAGCAGTGAGCGGGGGAAGAGCAATCAGCCCCAGCATTTT.

This clonotype turned up a few times. The V gene is TRBV14, the J gene TRBJ2-1; D possibly corresponds to TRBD1 (7 bases). The CDR3 has 13 amino acids. From germline, CDR1 is SGHDN and CDR2 FVKESK. V lost 0 bases and J lost 10, with 10 bases in between. The CDR3 loop reads CASSQDRGDEQFF. The CDR3 DNA reads as TGTGCCAGCAGCCAAGACAGGGGGGACGAGCAGTTCTTC. Combining the CDR3 with reference TRBV14 and TRBJ2-1 gives the whole variable domain EAGVTQFPSHSVIEKGQTVTLRCDPISGHDNLYWYRRVMGKEIKFLLHFVKESKQDESGMPNNRFLAERTGGTYSTLKVQPAELEDSGVYFCASSQDRGDEQFFGPGTRLTVL.

The V call is TRBV5-1, the J call TRBJ2-3; 10 bases agree with TRBD1. The V segment lost 4 bases and the J segment 1 base; nucleotides outside the gene matches: 6. This CDR3 contains 16 residues. The V gene's germline CDR1 is SGHRS and CDR2 YFSETQ. The CDR3 DNA sequence: TGCGCCAGCAGCAAAGGGACAGGGGATCGCACAGATACGCAGTATTTT. Encoded protein: CASSKGTGDRTDTQYF.

The rearrangement uses TRBV12-3 or TRBV12-4 and TRBJ1-4; D not resolved. The CDR3 runs to 16 residues. V dropped 7 bases and J dropped 4 bases, with 19 bases sitting between them. CDR3 region: CASTLPGVGLNEKLFF. The DNA for the CDR3 is TGTGCCAGCACCCTCCCGGGAGTGGGTCTTAATGAAAAACTGTTTTTT.

This clonotype was counted between two and nine times. This chain links TRBV7-2 with TRBJ2-6, with no clear D. The CDR3 has 19 residues. The V and J ends lost 0 bases and 0 bases respectively, with 15 bases between them. Germline-derived CDR1 and CDR2 are SGHTA and FQGNSA. The DNA for the CDR3 is TGTGCCAGCAGCTTAGCGAGGCAGGCGATACCCTCTGGGGCCAACGTCCTGACTTTC. Residues: CASSLARQAIPSGANVLTF.

The sample holds a few counts of this clonotype. The genes are TRBV7-2 and TRBJ2-4; the D gene is possibly TRBD1 (6 bases). The CDR3 runs to 14 residues. Germline V gene sequence: CDR1 SGHTA, CDR2 FQGNSA. V was cut by 5 bases and J by 13 bases, with 21 bases left in between. Written as DNA, the CDR3 is TGTGCCAGCAGCCTTACAGGGAGCGGTACGAAGCAGTACTTC. This gives the protein CASSLTGSGTKQYF.

This clonotype has ten or more counts. The junction differs from germline at one of its ends, possibly a read error. CDR3 protein: CASSPGASSYNEQFF. The CDR3 DNA sequence: TGTGCCAGCAGCCCAGGGGCTAGCTCCTACAATGAACAGTTCTTC. V usage is TRBV3-1 and J usage is TRBJ2-1; TRBD1 is a possible D gene (6 bases). The CDR3 runs to 15 residues. Germline V lookup: CDR1 LGHDT, CDR2 YNNKEL (reference sequence).

This sequence joins TRBV7-9 and TRBJ2-4; TRBD2 matches at 7 bases. Judging by the DNA end, TRBJ2-7 fits better; the J call may be wrong. This CDR3 is 13 amino acids long. Germline V CDR1 and CDR2: SEHNR, FQNEAQ (reference sequence). DNA for the CDR3: TGTGCCAGCAGTTCCAGGGAGGGCCACGAGCAGTACTTC. Translation gives CASSSREGHEQYF.

V is TRBV7-9 and J is TRBJ2-7; TRBD2 is a possible D gene (7 bases). The CDR3 length is 12 residues. V was cut by 10 bases and J by 2 bases, with 12 bases left in between. Per the germline V gene, CDR1 is SEHNR and CDR2 is FQNEAQ (reference sequence). CDR3 loop: CATAGATYEQYF. The CDR3 DNA is TGTGCCACCGCGGGGGCCACCTACGAGCAGTACTTC.

This chain uses TRBV7-3 with TRBJ2-1; D unresolved. The germline gives CDR1 SGHTA, CDR2 FQGTGA. CDR3 length: 16 amino acids. Trimming stripped 5 bases from V and 2 bases from J, with 16 bases between. CDR3 amino acids: CASSQRPQGAYNEQFF. CDR3 in DNA: TGTGCCAGCAGCCAAAGGCCCCAAGGAGCCTACAATGAGCAGTTCTTC.

This chain uses TRBV20-1 with TRBJ1-4; D not resolved. This CDR3 region has 14 residues. V was trimmed by 0 bases and J by 8 bases, leaving 13 bases between them. The germline V gene encodes CDR1 DFQATT and CDR2 SNEGSKA (reference sequence). CDR3 amino acids: CSARDPSGGEKLFF. The CDR3 nucleotides read TGCAGTGCTAGAGATCCCTCCGGAGGGGAAAAACTGTTTTTT.

The chain links TRBV3-1 to TRBJ1-5; D unresolved. The V end lost 1 base, the J end lost 1 base, and 14 bases lay between the germline ends. The germline gives CDR1 LGHDT, CDR2 YNNKEL (reference sequence). The CDR3 has 17 residues. The DNA for the CDR3 is TGTGCCAGCAGCCAAGGGACCGCCGGAGTAAGCAATCAGCCCCAGCATTTT. Translating gives CASSQGTAGVSNQPQHF.

The chain is built from TRBV20-1 and TRBJ2-5, with 8 bases identical to TRBD2. The CDR3 sequence is 13 residues long. The V gene's germline CDR1 is DFQATT and CDR2 SNEGSKA (reference sequence). V was pared by 3 bases and J by 0 bases, with 0 bases of the junction left unmatched. CDR3 sequence (DNA): TGCAGTGCTAGTAGCGGGGACCAAGAGACCCAGTACTTC. This sequence encodes CSASSGDQETQYF.

The chain joins TRBV7-2 to TRBJ2-7; D is perhaps TRBD2 (6 bases). V was shortened by 7 bases and J by 5 bases, with 18 bases between the two germline ends. CDR1 and CDR2 (germline): SGHTA, FQGNSA. There are 14 residues in the CDR3. The CDR3 protein is CASNQNGGFDEQYF. The CDR3 nucleotides read TGTGCCAGCAACCAGAATGGGGGGTTCGACGAGCAGTACTTC.